A single sample gave rise to the 32 T cell receptor beta chains below, sequenced in a study of blood T cell repertoires in COVID-19 (dated by TCRdb to the early 2020s). Library creation used the immunoSEQ multiplex PCR assay. In its TCRdb copy, this immuneACCESS table keeps in-frame sequences only and misses some clones. Where compared with another copy, unresolved V genes explain less than half of these, and the others have no known cause. Within this sample are roughly 150,000 clones, with 85% to 90% of them counted one time only. The ten biggest clones cover roughly 15% of the sample. Sample: peripheral blood. These receptors originate from a woman aged 40 to 50 with acute or convalescent COVID-19.

The chain recombines TRBV6-5 with TRBJ2-2; weak D call: TRBD2 (5 bases). V was shortened by 5 bases and J by 3 bases, with 13 bases between the two germline ends. Germline CDR1 is MNHEY and CDR2 is SVGAGI. The CDR3 runs to 15 residues. DNA of the CDR3: TGTGCCAGCAGTCAGATCGAGCGGCACACCGGGGAGCTGTTTTTT. Its translation: CASSQIERHTGELFF.

V is TRBV4-1 and J is TRBJ1-5; D is unresolved. This CDR3 has 15 amino acids. V lost 0 bases, J lost 3 bases, and 9 bases lay in between. The germline V gene encodes CDR1 MGHRA and CDR2 YSYEKL. The CDR3 protein is CASSQEREINQPQHF. CDR3 sequence (DNA): TGCGCCAGCAGCCAAGAGAGAGAGATCAATCAGCCCCAGCATTTT.

The chain couples TRBV7-9 to TRBJ2-3, with D possibly matching TRBD2 (5 bases). Germline values: CDR1 SEHNR, CDR2 FQNEAQ (reference sequence). Trimming cost V 5 bases and J 6 bases, with 15 bases left between them. CDR3 size: 14 residues. This CDR3 reads CASSQLESHDTQYF. CDR3 nucleotides: TGTGCCAGCAGCCAACTAGAATCACACGATACGCAGTATTTT.

The chain is built from TRBV29-1 and TRBJ1-4; D uncertain. The CDR3 extends over 15 amino acids. Trimming shortened V by 6 bases and J by 11 bases, and 25 bases separated the two germline ends. Germline values: CDR1 SQVTM, CDR2 ANQGSEA. CDR3 in amino acids: CSVGPSPSVTGKLFF. The DNA of the CDR3 is TGCAGCGTCGGACCTTCGCCTTCCGTTACGGGGAAACTGTTTTTT.

This rearrangement joins TRBV7-8 to TRBJ2-7; TRBD2 aligns across 8 bases. The V segment lost 5 bases and the J segment 4 bases; nucleotides outside the gene matches: 10. Germline lookup yields CDR1 SGHVS and CDR2 FQNEAQ. CDR3 size: 15 residues. CDR3: CASSRAGLGVYEQYF. The DNA for the CDR3 is TGTGCCAGCAGCCGCGCGGGACTAGGGGTATACGAGCAGTACTTC.

The chain's CDR3 is CSAHGQREYEQYF. The DNA of the CDR3 is TGCAGCGCCCACGGACAGAGGGAGTACGAGCAGTACTTC. The genes are TRBV29-1 and TRBJ2-7, with D possibly TRBD1 on 6 matching bases. Germline V gene sequence: CDR1 SQVTM, CDR2 ANQGSEA. Deletions cut 7 bases from V and 4 bases from J, with 17 bases between. The CDR3 runs 13 residues.

This rearrangement joins TRBV19 to TRBJ2-7; 7 positions agree with TRBD1. Trimming at V came to 5 bases and at J to 11 bases, leaving 6 bases not matched to a gene. Germline V lookup: CDR1 LNHDA, CDR2 SQIVND (reference sequence). CDR3 size: 11 residues. The CDR3 reads CASSADREEYF. The CDR3 DNA follows: TGTGCCAGTAGTGCCGACAGGGAAGAGTACTTC.

In DNA, the CDR3 is TGTGCCAGTAGTATAACTGGGAGCGATTCACCCCTCCACTTT. Its translation: CASSITGSDSPLHF. This sequence joins TRBV19 and TRBJ1-6; D not resolved. The CDR3 loop spans 14 amino acids. CDR1 and CDR2 (germline): LNHDA, SQIVND (reference sequence). Trimming removed 2 bases at V and 8 bases at J, with 10 bases between.

The chain is built from TRBV28 and TRBJ1-4, with D tentatively TRBD1 (5 bases). CDR3 length: 16 residues. Trimming left V 5 bases short and J 7 bases short, with 20 bases between. CDR1 MDHEN and CDR2 SYDVKM come from the germline V gene. The CDR3 loop is CASSPPTGLGTEKLFF. CDR3 nucleotides: TGTGCCAGCAGTCCGCCTACAGGCTTGGGTACTGAAAAACTGTTTTTT.

The J gene is TRBJ1-2, the V gene TRBV4-1, with 11 bases lining up with TRBD1. After removal of 4 bases from V and 7 bases from J, the junction contained 5 bases not matched to a gene. CDR3 length: 14 residues. Germline V gene lookup returns CDR1 MGHRA and CDR2 YSYEKL. The CDR3 DNA follows: TGCGCCAGCAGCCCGGGACAGGGGGAACGTGGCTACACCTTC. Translated: CASSPGQGERGYTF.

The chain couples TRBV7-3 to TRBJ1-5; D perhaps matches TRBD1 (5 bases). The V gene lost 2 bases and the J gene lost 10 bases, with 12 bases spanning the gap. The CDR3 totals 13 residues. Germline-derived CDR1 and CDR2 are SGHTA and FQGTGA. The CDR3 nucleotides are TGTGCCAGCAGCTTAGAACAGGAAATACCCCAGCATTTT. As protein: CASSLEQEIPQHF.

The chain recombines TRBV24-1 with TRBJ1-2; the match to TRBD1 covers 9 bases. Germline lookup yields CDR1 KGHDR and CDR2 SFDVKD. The CDR3 runs to 15 residues. Germline trimming cut 2 bases from V and 6 bases from J; bases unmatched to any gene: 6. In DNA, the CDR3 is TGTGCCACCAGTGATTCGAAACAGGGGGCAAATGGCTACACCTTC. It yields the protein CATSDSKQGANGYTF.

CDR3: CATSDSTSGETYEQYF. The CDR3 DNA reads TGTGCCACCAGTGATTCTACTAGCGGGGAGACCTACGAGCAGTACTTC. The V call is TRBV24-1, the J call TRBJ2-7; TRBD2 aligns across 10 bases. The CDR3 runs 16 residues. Germline V gene lookup returns CDR1 KGHDR and CDR2 SFDVKD. Trimming cost V 2 bases and J 2 bases; bases outside gene matches: 5.

This clone has a single count. The V gene is TRBV12-3 or TRBV12-4, the J gene TRBJ2-7; 8 bases match TRBD1. The CDR3 spans 11 residues. The trim removed 3 bases at V and 12 bases at J, leaving 4 bases unmatched. CDR3 sequence: CASSLGTGPYF. Written as DNA, the CDR3 is TGTGCCAGCAGTTTGGGGACAGGCCCGTACTTC.

The chain uses TRBV9 and TRBJ2-7, with TRBD2 identical over 9 bases. V lost 7 bases, J lost 6 bases, and 8 bases stayed unmatched. The CDR3 loop spans 13 amino acids. Germline V CDR1 and CDR2: SGDLS, YYNGEE. Written as DNA, the CDR3 is TGTGCCAGCGTAACTAGCGGGCCAACCGAGCAGTACTTC. Residues: CASVTSGPTEQYF.

V usage is TRBV14 and J usage is TRBJ2-4; TRBD1 might be the D (6 bases). This CDR3 contains 15 residues. Trimming stripped 1 base from V and 0 bases from J, with 7 bases between. In germline, CDR1 is SGHDN, CDR2 FVKESK. The CDR3 reads CASSQAGVAKNIQYF. Here the CDR3 DNA reads TGTGCCAGCAGCCAAGCAGGGGTAGCCAAAAACATTCAGTACTTC. Full variable domain (missing parts from reference TRBV14 and TRBJ2-4): EAGVTQFPSHSVIEKGQTVTLRCDPISGHDNLYWYRRVMGKEIKFLLHFVKESKQDESGMPNNRFLAERTGGTYSTLKVQPAELEDSGVYFCASSQAGVAKNIQYFGAGTRLSVL.

The genes are TRBV7-2 and TRBJ2-3, with D perhaps TRBD2 (6 bases). V lost 6 bases to trimming and J lost 4 bases, with 14 bases between them. Germline V gene sequence: CDR1 SGHTA, CDR2 FQGNSA. CDR3 length: 14 amino acids. The chain's CDR3 is CASSITGSADTQYF. The CDR3 DNA reads TGTGCCAGCAGTATTACCGGGAGTGCAGATACGCAGTATTTT.

V usage is TRBV27 and J usage is TRBJ2-5; no reliable D call. The germline V and J ends were trimmed by 4 bases and 2 bases, with 2 bases remaining between them. The CDR3 is 11 amino acids. Germline V CDR1 and CDR2: MNHEY, SMNVEV (reference sequence). The CDR3 here is CASSSQETQYF. CDR3 coding DNA: TGTGCCAGCAGTTCTCAAGAGACCCAGTACTTC.

The V gene is TRBV11-3, the J gene TRBJ2-2; the match to TRBD1 covers 7 bases. CDR3 length: 17 residues. Germline-derived CDR1 and CDR2 are SGHNT and YENEEA. The J segment lost 3 bases and the V segment lost 0 bases, leaving 7 bases of the junction unmatched. For the CDR3, the DNA is TGTGCCAGCAGCTTAGAATTCTGGGACAGCCACACCGGGGAGCTGTTTTTT. Translation: CASSLEFWDSHTGELFF.

The chain combines TRBV2 with TRBJ2-3; no firm D call. The CDR3 has 12 residues. Germline V gene lookup returns CDR1 SNHLY and CDR2 FYNNEI. V shed 7 bases and J shed 4 bases, with 9 bases lying between them. CDR3 nucleotide sequence: TGTGCCAGCAAATACAGCTCAGATACGCAGTATTTT. Translation: CASKYSSDTQYF.

This clone was seen once. This chain uses TRBV30 with TRBJ2-5, with 13 bases that match TRBD2. Germline CDR1 reads GTSNPN; CDR2 reads SVGIG (reference sequence). V trimming: 5 bases; J trimming: 5 bases; junction bases outside the gene matches: 5. The CDR3 is 14 residues long. The CDR3 sequence is CAWGLTSGRETQYF. In DNA, the CDR3 is TGTGCCTGGGGTCTGACTAGCGGGAGGGAGACCCAGTACTTC.

Many counts were recorded for this clone. V usage is TRBV28 and J usage is TRBJ2-7, with 8 bases that match TRBD1. In germline, CDR1 is MDHEN, CDR2 SYDVKM. The CDR3 consists of 13 residues. Trimming removed 6 bases from V and 3 bases from J; junction bases left unmatched: 4. CDR3 sequence: CASSLDRDYEQYF. CDR3 nucleotide sequence: TGTGCCAGCAGCTTGGACAGGGACTACGAGCAGTACTTC.

The V and J genes are TRBV5-8 and TRBJ2-7; D possibly corresponds to TRBD2 (5 bases). Trimming cost V 1 base and J 4 bases, with 12 bases left between them. The CDR3 runs to 14 residues. Looked up from germline, CDR1 is SGHTS and CDR2 is YDEGEE. The CDR3 bases are TGTGCCAGCAGCTTGAGCGGTTTGGGGTACGAGCAGTACTTC. It codes for CASSLSGLGYEQYF.

This clone occurred once. The V and J genes are TRBV29-1 and TRBJ2-3; 7 bases map to TRBD2. Germline values: CDR1 SQVTM, CDR2 ANQGSEA. The CDR3 extends over 13 amino acids. V trimming: 6 bases; J trimming: 0 bases; junction bases outside the gene matches: 3. CDR3 DNA sequence: TGCAGCGTGCGGGGGACTAGCACAGATACGCAGTATTTT. It is translated as CSVRGTSTDTQYF.

This rearrangement joins TRBV10-3 to TRBJ1-1, with 7 positions matching TRBD1. CDR3 length: 16 amino acids. Germline CDR1 reads ENHRY; CDR2 reads SYGVKD. V lost 0 bases to trimming and J lost 0 bases; unmatched junction nucleotides: 4. The CDR3 DNA reads as TGTGCCATCAGTGAGTCAGGGACAGACATGAACACTGAAGCTTTCTTT. Translating it yields CAISESGTDMNTEAFF.

The chain links TRBV11-3 to TRBJ2-2; 8 nucleotides align to TRBD2. The CDR3 totals 17 residues. CDR1 and CDR2 from the germline V gene are SGHNT and YENEEA. After removal of 5 bases from V and 5 bases from J, the junction contained 13 bases not matched to a gene. The CDR3 bases are TGTGCCAGCAGCAAAGGGTATACGGGGGGGCAGACCGGGGAGCTGTTTTTT. Residues: CASSKGYTGGQTGELFF.

This rearrangement joins TRBV18 to TRBJ1-1; a weak D match, TRBD1 (6 bases). The CDR3 totals 14 residues. Germline CDR1 KGHSH, CDR2 LQKENI. Trimming took off 3 bases at V and 2 bases at J, with 10 bases between the two ends. CDR3 nucleotide sequence: TGTGCCAGCTCACCTGCAGGGGTAAACACTGAAGCTTTCTTT. Protein sequence: CASSPAGVNTEAFF.

This chain links TRBV6-1 with TRBJ2-5; D may be TRBD2 (5 bases). The V gene's germline CDR1 is MNHNS and CDR2 SASEGT. CDR3 length: 14 amino acids. Trimming took off 3 bases at V and 5 bases at J, with 13 bases between the two ends. The CDR3 spells CASSDLRVSETQYF. The CDR3 DNA is TGTGCCAGCAGTGATCTGAGGGTTTCGGAGACCCAGTACTTC.

J is TRBJ1-1 and V is TRBV18; no definite D call. The CDR3 extends over 16 amino acids. Trimming cost V 6 bases and J 0 bases, with 17 bases left between them. Germline lookup yields CDR1 KGHSH and CDR2 LQKENI. CDR3 sequence: CASSRVLTGVNTEAFF. The CDR3 DNA sequence: TGTGCCAGCTCGCGGGTACTGACCGGTGTGAACACTGAAGCTTTCTTT.

The V and J genes are TRBV2 and TRBJ1-5; perhaps TRBD1 as D (6 bases). Germline V CDR1 and CDR2: SNHLY, FYNNEI. V lost 1 base and J 4 bases, leaving 11 bases between the germline ends. This CDR3 spans 15 amino acids. The CDR3 nucleotides read TGTGCCAGCAGTGAAGGGCAGGGGATTAATCAGCCCCAGCATTTT. Amino acid sequence: CASSEGQGINQPQHF. Full variable domain (missing parts from reference TRBV2 and TRBJ1-5): EPEVTQTPSHQVTQMGQEVILRCVPISNHLYFYWYRQILGQKVEFLVSFYNNEISEKSEIFDDQFSVERPDGSNFTLKIRSTKLEDSAMYFCASSEGQGINQPQHFGDGTRLSIL.

The genes are TRBV11-3 and TRBJ1-2, with no clear D. This CDR3 is 11 amino acids long. Trimming took 4 bases from V and 8 from J, leaving 8 bases between them. Germline-derived CDR1 and CDR2 are SGHNT and YENEEA. Here the CDR3 DNA reads TGTGCCAGCAGCTACGGGTCGGGCTACACCTTC. Translated: CASSYGSGYTF.

The chain is built from TRBV7-3 and TRBJ1-1; D might be TRBD1 (6 bases). V dropped 4 bases and J dropped 6 bases, with 12 bases sitting between them. The germline V gene has CDR1 SGHTA and CDR2 FQGTGA. The CDR3 sequence is 13 residues long. CDR3 loop: CASSSGHLAEAFF. CDR3 in DNA: TGTGCCAGCAGCTCGGGACATCTGGCTGAAGCTTTCTTT. The entire variable domain, with the rest obtained from reference TRBV7-3 and TRBJ1-1, is as follows: GAGVSQTPSNKVTEKGKYVELRCDPISGHTALYWYRQSLGQGPEFLIYFQGTGAADDSGLPNDRFFAVRPEGSVSTLKIQRTERGDSAVYLCASSSGHLAEAFFGQGTRLTVV.